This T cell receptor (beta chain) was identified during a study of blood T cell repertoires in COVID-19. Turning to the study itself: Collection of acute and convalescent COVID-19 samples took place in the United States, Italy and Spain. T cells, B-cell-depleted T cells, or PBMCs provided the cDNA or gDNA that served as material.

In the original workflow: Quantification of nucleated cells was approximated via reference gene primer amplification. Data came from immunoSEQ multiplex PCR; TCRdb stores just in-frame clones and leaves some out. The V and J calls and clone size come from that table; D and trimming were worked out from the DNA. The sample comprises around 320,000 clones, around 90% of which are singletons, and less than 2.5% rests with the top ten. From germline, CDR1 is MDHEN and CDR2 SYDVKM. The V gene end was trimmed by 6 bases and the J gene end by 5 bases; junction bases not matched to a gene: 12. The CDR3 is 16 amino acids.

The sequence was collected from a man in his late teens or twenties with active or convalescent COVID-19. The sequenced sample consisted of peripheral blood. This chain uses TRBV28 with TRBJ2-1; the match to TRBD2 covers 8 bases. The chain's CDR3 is CASSPIAGRTNNEQFF. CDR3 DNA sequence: TGTGCCAGCAGCCCGATAGCGGGACGGACCAACAATGAGCAGTTCTTC. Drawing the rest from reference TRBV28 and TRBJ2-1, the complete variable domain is DVKVTQSSRYLVKRTGEKVFLECVQDMDHENMFWYRQDPGLGLRLIYFSYDVKMKEKGDIPEGYSVSREKKERFSLILESASTNQTSMYLCASSPIAGRTNNEQFFGPGTRLTVL.